The text below deals with one TCR beta chain. The antigen it recognizes is unknown. Base qualities are not provided; no much larger clone lies one nucleotide away. The data originate from a study of T-cell memory formation after mild COVID-19 (dated by TCRdb to the early 2020s). As for the study more broadly: TCR sequence clusters from the two donors were largely donor specific. T-cell clones expanding and contracting after mild COVID-19 in a couple of donors were tracked by longitudinal TCRalpha and TCRbeta repertoire sequencing. The cohort comprised two young, previously healthy adult volunteers, one female and one male.

Reading from cysteine to phenylalanine, the CDR3 counts 14 amino acids. The CDR3 DNA has 42 bases and is translated from base 1. Clipping removes 4 bases from V and 7 bases from J, with 9 as the unmatched junction base count. CDR1 LNHNV and CDR2 YYDKDF were looked up in the germline V gene (reference sequence). Ficoll-Paque density gradient centrifugation was the method used to isolate PBMCs. The data were produced on an Illumina NovaSeq 6000. TCRalpha and TCRbeta cDNA libraries were constructed by 5'RACE with constant-segment primers, with sample barcodes and unique molecular identifiers being introduced. RNA was extracted from every sample with Trizol reagent. Library amplification was performed in two PCR steps, and a second sample barcode and Illumina TruSeq adapters were introduced in the second step. Sequencing of libraries was performed on an Illumina NovaSeq with 2 x 150 bp paired-end reads. Regarding the original processing steps: Reads were demultiplexed and collapsed into UMI-guided consensus sequences with migec v1.2.7. With mixcr v2.1.11, UMI consensuses were aligned to TRA and TRB V and J templates and assembled into clonotypes. A clonotype was counted as expanded or contracted only when both edgeR and NoisET called the clonotype significant, with the noise models trained on biological replicates. edgeR calls used a false discovery rate-adjusted p below 0.01 and a log2 fold-change threshold of 1. As an exploratory analysis of dynamics, max-normalized trajectories of the 1000 most abundant clonotypes were examined with PCA combined with hierarchical clustering. Separately sequenced CD4+ and CD8+ repertoires were used to assign the CD4 or CD8 phenotype of responding clones. The public reads were reanalyzed by TCRdb: fastp trimming at Q25, MiXCR alignment, in-frame beta chains only. Here each entry gathers all rows of one CDR3 protein and keeps the most common genes and DNA. None of the V and J calls come from the authors' own analysis; TCRdb made them. The sample table shows around 110,000 distinct CDR3 sequences, and around 12% are seen once. Clones ranked in the top ten supply around 30% of the sample.

Points the paper makes about the study in general: Clones that contracted from day 15 to 85 showed balanced CD4/CD8 phenotypes, whereas a second wave of clones that expanded from day 15 to 37 leaned towards CD4+. Whether the second-wave clones peaking on day 37 were SARS-CoV-2 specific was not confirmed. Contracting CD4+ clones appeared mostly in the CM and EM memory subsets, whereas CD8+ clones were enriched in EMRA. The study included only two mild cases, and larger cohorts that include severe cases with pre-infection samples were judged to be necessary. Some responding clones were detected in pre-infection memory, which suggested that pre-existing cross-reactive memory T cells had joined the SARS-CoV-2 response.

Sequencing was done on a sample of PBMCs or a T cell subset sorted from them (not recorded which). The chain is assembled from TRBV15 and TRBJ2-5, and 7 junction bases match TRBD1. The sequence derives from an adult woman who had mild COVID-19 (a few samples of this study predate the infection). The sample titles of this study are shuffled in the database, so cell type and time point are left out; the donor was told from shared clones. The bases are TGTGCCACCAGCACCCAGACAGGGTTCGCGACCCAGTACTTC. This translates into CATSTQTGFATQYF.